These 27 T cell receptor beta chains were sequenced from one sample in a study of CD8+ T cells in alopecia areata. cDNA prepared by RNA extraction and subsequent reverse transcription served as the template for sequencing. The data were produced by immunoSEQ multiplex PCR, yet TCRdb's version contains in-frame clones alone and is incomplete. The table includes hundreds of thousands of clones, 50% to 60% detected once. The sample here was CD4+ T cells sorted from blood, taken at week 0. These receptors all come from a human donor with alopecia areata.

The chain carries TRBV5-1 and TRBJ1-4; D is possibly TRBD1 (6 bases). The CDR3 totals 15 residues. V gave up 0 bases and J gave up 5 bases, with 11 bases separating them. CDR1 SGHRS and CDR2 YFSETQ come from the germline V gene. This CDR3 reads CASSLEDRRNEKLFF. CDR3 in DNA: TGCGCCAGCAGCTTGGAGGACAGAAGAAATGAAAAACTGTTTTTT.

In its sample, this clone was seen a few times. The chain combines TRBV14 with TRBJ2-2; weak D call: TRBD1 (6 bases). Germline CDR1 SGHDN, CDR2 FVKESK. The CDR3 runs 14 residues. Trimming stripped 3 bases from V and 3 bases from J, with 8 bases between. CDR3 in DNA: TGTGCCAGCAGCCAGACAGGAGACACCGGGGAGCTGTTTTTT. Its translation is CASSQTGDTGELFF.

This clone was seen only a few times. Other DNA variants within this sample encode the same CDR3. The CDR3 DNA reads as TGCGCCAGCAGCTTGGAGGGCAACTCTGGAAACACCATATATTTT. Protein sequence: CASSLEGNSGNTIYF. The rearrangement links TRBV5-1 to TRBJ1-3; D not certain. The CDR3 is made up of 15 amino acids. The V gene lost 0 bases and the J gene lost 0 bases, with 7 bases spanning the gap. Germline-derived CDR1 and CDR2 are SGHRS and YFSETQ.

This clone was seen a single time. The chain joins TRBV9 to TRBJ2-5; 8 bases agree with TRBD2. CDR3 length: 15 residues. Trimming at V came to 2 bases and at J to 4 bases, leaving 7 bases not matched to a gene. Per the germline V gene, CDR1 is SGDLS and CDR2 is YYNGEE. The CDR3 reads CASSVQAGGGETQYF. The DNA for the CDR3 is TGTGCCAGCAGCGTCCAGGCGGGAGGAGGAGAGACCCAGTACTTC.

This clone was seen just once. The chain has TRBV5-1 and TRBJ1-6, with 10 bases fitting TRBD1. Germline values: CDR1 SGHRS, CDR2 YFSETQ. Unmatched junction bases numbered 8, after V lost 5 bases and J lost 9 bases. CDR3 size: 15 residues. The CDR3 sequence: CASSWTGGDRSPLHF. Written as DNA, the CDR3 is TGCGCCAGCAGTTGGACAGGGGGGGATCGTTCACCCCTCCACTTT.

The CDR3 sequence: CASSLGRGTDQETQYF. The CDR3 bases are TGTGCCAGTAGTTTGGGAAGAGGGACCGATCAAGAGACCCAGTACTTC. This chain joins TRBV19 and TRBJ2-5, with D perhaps matching TRBD1 or TRBD2 (5 bases each). Trimming shortened V by 5 bases and J by 2 bases, and 18 bases separated the two germline ends. Germline lookup yields CDR1 LNHDA and CDR2 SQIVND (reference sequence). The CDR3 extends over 16 amino acids.

CDR3 sequence: CASSQGRGRALRGSYNEQFF. For the CDR3, the DNA is TGTGCCAGCAGCCAGGGTCGGGGACGGGCGCTACGGGGCTCCTACAATGAGCAGTTCTTC. The V call is TRBV14, the J call TRBJ2-1; perhaps D is TRBD1 or TRBD2 (5 bases each). This CDR3 is 20 amino acids long. The germline V gene encodes CDR1 SGHDN and CDR2 FVKESK. V lost 3 bases, J lost 0 bases, and 24 bases lay in between.

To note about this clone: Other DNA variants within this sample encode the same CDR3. The CDR3 sequence is CASSQGTVEKLFF. In DNA form, the CDR3 reads TGCGCCAGCAGCCAGGGGACAGTCGAAAAACTGTTTTTT. This chain connects TRBV4-1 to TRBJ1-4, with 7 bases lining up with TRBD1. Germline V gives CDR1 MGHRA, CDR2 YSYEKL. CDR3 length equals 13 residues. Trimming took 3 bases from V and 8 from J; bases not matched to a gene: 3.

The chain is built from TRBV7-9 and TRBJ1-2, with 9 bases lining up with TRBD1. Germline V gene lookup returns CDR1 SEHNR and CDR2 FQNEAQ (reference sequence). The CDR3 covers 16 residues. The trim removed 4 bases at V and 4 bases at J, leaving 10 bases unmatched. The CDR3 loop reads CASSSSGQGSGYGYTF. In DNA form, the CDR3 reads TGTGCCAGCAGCTCATCGGGACAGGGTTCCGGCTATGGCTACACCTTC.

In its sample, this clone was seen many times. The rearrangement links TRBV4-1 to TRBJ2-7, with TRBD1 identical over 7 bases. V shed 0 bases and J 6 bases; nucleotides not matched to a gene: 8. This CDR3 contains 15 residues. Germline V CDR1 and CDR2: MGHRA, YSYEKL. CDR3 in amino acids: CASSQDSGTEVEQYF. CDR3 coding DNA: TGCGCCAGCAGCCAAGACTCCGGGACAGAGGTCGAGCAGTACTTC.

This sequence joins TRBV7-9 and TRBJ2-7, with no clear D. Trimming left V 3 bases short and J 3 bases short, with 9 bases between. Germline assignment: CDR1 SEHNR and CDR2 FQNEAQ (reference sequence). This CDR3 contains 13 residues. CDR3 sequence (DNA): TGTGCCAGCAGCTTGAGCCAGGTCTACGAGCAGTACTTC. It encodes CASSLSQVYEQYF.

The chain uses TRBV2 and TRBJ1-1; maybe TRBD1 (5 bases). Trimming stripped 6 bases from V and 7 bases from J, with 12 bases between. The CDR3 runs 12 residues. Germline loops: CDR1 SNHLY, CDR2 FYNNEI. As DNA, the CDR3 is TGTGCCAGCAGAGAATGGGACGGTGAAGCTTTCTTT. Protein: CASREWDGEAFF.

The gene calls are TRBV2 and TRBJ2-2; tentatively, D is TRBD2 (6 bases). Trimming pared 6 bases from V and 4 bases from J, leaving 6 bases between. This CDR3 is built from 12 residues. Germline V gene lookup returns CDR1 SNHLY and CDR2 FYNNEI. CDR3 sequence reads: CASSGSTGELFF. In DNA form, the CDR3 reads TGTGCCAGCAGCGGGAGCACCGGGGAGCTGTTTTTT.

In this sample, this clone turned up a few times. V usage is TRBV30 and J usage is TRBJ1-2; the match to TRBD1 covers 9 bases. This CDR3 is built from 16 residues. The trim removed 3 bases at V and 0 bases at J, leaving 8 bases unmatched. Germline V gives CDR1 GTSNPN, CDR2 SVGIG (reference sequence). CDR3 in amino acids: CAWSSWTGDPNYGYTF. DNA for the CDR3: TGTGCCTGGAGCTCTTGGACAGGGGATCCTAACTATGGCTACACCTTC.

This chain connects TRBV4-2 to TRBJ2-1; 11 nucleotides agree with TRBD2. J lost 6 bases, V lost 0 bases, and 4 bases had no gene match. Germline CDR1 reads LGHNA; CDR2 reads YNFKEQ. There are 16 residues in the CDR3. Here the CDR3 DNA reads TGTGCCAGCAGCCAAGAAGGGCTAGCGGGAGGCAATGAGCAGTTCTTC. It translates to CASSQEGLAGGNEQFF.

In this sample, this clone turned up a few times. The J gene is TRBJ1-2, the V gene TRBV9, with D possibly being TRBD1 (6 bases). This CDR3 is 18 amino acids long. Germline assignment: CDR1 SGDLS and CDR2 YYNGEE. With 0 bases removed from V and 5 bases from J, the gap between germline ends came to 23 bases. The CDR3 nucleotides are TGTGCCAGCAGCGTAGAGGTTGCAGGGGCAGCTACTACTTATGGCTACACCTTC. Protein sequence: CASSVEVAGAATTYGYTF.

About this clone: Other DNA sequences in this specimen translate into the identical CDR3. The CDR3 here is CASSSDRDTEAFF. For the CDR3, the DNA is TGCGCCAGCAGCTCGGACAGGGACACTGAAGCTTTCTTT. This sequence joins TRBV5-1 and TRBJ1-1, with 8 bases that match TRBD1. This CDR3 contains 13 residues. Germline CDR1 is SGHRS and CDR2 is YFSETQ. J was trimmed by 3 bases and V by 3 bases; bases with no gene match: 1.

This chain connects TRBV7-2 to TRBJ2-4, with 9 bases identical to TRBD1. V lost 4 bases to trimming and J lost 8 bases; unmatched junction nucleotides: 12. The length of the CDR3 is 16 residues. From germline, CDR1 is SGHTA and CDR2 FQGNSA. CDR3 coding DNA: TGTGCCAGCAGCTACTGGGACAGGGTGAATTTAGACATTCAGTACTTC. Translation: CASSYWDRVNLDIQYF. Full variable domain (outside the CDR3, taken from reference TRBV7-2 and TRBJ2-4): GAGVSQSPSNKVTEKGKDVELRCDPISGHTALYWYRQSLGQGLEFLIYFQGNSAPDKSGLPSDRFSAERTGGSVSTLTIQRTQQEDSAVYLCASSYWDRVNLDIQYFGAGTRLSVL.

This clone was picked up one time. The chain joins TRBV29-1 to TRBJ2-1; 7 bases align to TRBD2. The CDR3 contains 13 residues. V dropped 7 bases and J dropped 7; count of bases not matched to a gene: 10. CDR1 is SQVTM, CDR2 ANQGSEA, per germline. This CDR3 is CSAGAGVGNEQFF. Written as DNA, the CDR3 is TGCAGCGCCGGGGCGGGAGTGGGTAATGAGCAGTTCTTC.

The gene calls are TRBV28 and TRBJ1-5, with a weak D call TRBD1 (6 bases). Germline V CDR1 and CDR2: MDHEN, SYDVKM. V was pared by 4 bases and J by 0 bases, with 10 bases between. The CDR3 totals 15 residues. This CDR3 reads CASSSTGTSNQPQHF. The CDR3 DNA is TGTGCCAGCAGTTCAACAGGGACTAGCAATCAGCCCCAGCATTTT.

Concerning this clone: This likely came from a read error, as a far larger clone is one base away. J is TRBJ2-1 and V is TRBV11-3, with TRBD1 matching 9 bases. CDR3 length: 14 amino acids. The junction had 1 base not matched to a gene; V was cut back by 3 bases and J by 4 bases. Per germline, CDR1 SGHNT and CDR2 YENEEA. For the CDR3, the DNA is TGTGCCAGCAGCTTGGGACAGGGATACAATGAGCAGTTCTTC. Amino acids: CASSLGQGYNEQFF.

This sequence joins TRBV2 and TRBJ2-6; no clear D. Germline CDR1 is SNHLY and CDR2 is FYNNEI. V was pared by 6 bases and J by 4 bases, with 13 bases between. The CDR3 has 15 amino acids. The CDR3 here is CASSPESSGANVLTF. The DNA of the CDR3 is TGTGCCAGCAGCCCCGAGTCTTCCGGGGCCAACGTCCTGACTTTC.

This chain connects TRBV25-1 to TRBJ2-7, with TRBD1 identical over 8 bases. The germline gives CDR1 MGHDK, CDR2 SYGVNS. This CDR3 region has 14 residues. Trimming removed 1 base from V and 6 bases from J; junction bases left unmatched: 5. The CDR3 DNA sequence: TGTGCCAGCAGTGAATCAGGGGGCTGGGGCGAGCAGTACTTC. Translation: CASSESGGWGEQYF.

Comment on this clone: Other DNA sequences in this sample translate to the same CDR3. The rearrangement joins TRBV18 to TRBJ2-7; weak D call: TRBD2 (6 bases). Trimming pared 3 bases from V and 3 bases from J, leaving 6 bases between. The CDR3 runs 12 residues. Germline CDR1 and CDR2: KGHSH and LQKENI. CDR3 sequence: CASSPGGYEQYF. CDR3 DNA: TGTGCCAGCTCACCGGGGGGCTACGAGCAGTACTTC.

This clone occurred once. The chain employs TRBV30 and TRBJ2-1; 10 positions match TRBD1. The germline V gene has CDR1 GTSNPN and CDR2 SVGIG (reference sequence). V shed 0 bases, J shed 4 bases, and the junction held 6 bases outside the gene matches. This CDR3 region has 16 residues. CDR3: CAWSVAGQGKYNEQFF. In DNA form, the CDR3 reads TGTGCCTGGAGTGTAGCGGGACAGGGGAAGTACAATGAGCAGTTCTTC.

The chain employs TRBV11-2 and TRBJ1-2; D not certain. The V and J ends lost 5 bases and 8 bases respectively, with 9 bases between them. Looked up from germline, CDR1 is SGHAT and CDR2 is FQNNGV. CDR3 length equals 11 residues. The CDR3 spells CASSLTGGYTF. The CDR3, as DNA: TGTGCCAGCAGCCTGACGGGCGGCTACACCTTC.

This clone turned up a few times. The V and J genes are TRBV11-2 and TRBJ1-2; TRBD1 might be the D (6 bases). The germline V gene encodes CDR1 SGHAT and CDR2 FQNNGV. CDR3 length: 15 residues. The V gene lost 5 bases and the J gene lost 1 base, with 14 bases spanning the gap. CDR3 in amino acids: CASSATGRGNYGYTF. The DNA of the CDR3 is TGTGCCAGCAGCGCAACAGGGAGGGGTAACTATGGCTACACCTTC.